A single TCR beta chain is shown here with its context. CDR1 is SGDLS and CDR2 is YYNGEE in the germline V gene. Between the trimmed V and J ends, which lost 4 bases and 2 bases, there was a span of 9 bases. CDR3 length: 13 residues. This sample is part of a study of blood T cell repertoires in COVID-19. Clones were read by immunoSEQ multiplex PCR, and TCRdb kept only the in-frame ones, dropping some. The repertoire holds roughly 100,000 clones, with 85% as singletons. Specimen: peripheral blood. The chain combines TRBV9 with TRBJ2-5, with D tentatively TRBD2 (5 bases). This TCR came from a woman in her 70s with active or convalescent COVID-19. The CDR3 nucleotides read TGTGCCAGCAGCCCGGGATTACAAGAGACCCAGTACTTC. This encodes CASSPGLQETQYF.